The source of this TCR beta chain is a study of cytomegalovirus exposure and HLA in healthy donors. Whole-study context: Approximately 77 million unique TCRs from HLA-typed donors were held in an early release of data.

Points on this clone: Its antigen is still unknown.

Amplification used 60 Vbeta primers and 13 Jbeta primers. Original data processing: Per a later analysis, the number of unique TCR beta chains was about 80 million, of which roughly 10 million were shared. Repertoires were generated with immunoSEQ multiplex PCR, while TCRdb's copy carries only in-frame clones and drops some. V, J and clone size derive from that table, while D and trimming were established from the DNA sequence. The repertoire includes roughly 30,000 clones, 87% of them detected once, and approximately 2.6% sits in the top ten. Overall study findings and caveats: Researchers catalogued over 150 TCR beta chains as cytomegalovirus-associated. Per a prior analysis, the majority of TCR beta V segments were productive roughly 87% or roughly 30% of the time.

The sample taken for sequencing was PBMCs. The receptor was isolated from a boy aged 5-17 years in good health and CMV-seronegative.

The CDR3 DNA reads as TGCGCCAGCAGCCAAGTCTGGGGGGGGAACACAGATACGCAGTATTTT. Protein product: CASSQVWGGNTDTQYF. V and J are TRBV4-3 and TRBJ2-3; 7 nucleotides match TRBD2. Germline assignment: CDR1 LGHNA and CDR2 YSLEER. This CDR3 spans 16 amino acids. The ends lost 1 base at V and 2 bases at J; junction bases unmatched: 6.